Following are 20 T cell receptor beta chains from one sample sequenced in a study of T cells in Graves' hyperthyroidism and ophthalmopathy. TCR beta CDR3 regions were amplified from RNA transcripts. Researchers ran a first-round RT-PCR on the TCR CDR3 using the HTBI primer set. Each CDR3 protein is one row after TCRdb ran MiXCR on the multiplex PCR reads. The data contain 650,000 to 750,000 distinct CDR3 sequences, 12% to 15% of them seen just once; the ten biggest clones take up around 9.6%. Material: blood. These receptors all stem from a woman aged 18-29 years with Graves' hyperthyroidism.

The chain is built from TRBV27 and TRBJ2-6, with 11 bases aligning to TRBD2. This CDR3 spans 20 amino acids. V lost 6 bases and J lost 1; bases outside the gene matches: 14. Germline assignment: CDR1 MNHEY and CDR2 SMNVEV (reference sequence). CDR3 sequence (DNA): TGTGCCAGCAGCACGATACGGGGGACTAGCGGACCTTCTGGGGCCAACGTCCTGACTTTC. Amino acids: CASSTIRGTSGPSGANVLTF.

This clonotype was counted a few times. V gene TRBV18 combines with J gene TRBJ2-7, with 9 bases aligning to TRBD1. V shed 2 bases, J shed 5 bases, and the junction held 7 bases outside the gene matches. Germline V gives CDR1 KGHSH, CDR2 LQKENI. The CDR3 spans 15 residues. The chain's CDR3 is CASSPGDRAVNEQYF. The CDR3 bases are TGTGCCAGCTCACCAGGGGACAGGGCTGTAAACGAGCAGTACTTC.

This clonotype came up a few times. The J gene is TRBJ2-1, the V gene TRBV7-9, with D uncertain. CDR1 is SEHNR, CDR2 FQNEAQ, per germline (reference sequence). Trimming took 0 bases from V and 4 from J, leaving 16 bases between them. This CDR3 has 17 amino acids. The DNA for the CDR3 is TGTGCCAGCAGCTTAGCGCCGAGACATGGTGGTTACAATGAGCAGTTCTTC. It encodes CASSLAPRHGGYNEQFF. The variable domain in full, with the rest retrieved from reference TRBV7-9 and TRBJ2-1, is DTGVSQNPRHKITKRGQNVTFRCDPISEHNRLYWYRQTLGQGPEFLTYFQNEAQLEKSRLLSDRFSAERPKGSFSTLEIQRTEQGDSAMYLCASSLAPRHGGYNEQFFGPGTRLTVL.

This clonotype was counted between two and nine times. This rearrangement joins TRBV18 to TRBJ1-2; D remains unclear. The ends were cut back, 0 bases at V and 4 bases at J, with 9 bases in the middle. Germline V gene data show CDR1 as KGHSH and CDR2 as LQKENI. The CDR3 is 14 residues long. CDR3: CASSPPAAGYGYTF. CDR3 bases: TGTGCCAGCTCACCACCTGCAGCCGGCTATGGCTACACCTTC.

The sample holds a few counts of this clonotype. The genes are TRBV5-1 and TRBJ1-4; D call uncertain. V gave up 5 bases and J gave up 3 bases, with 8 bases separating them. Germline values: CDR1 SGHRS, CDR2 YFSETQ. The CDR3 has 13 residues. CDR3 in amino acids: CASSYVPNEKLFF. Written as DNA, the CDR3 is TGCGCCAGCAGTTACGTTCCTAATGAAAAACTGTTTTTT.

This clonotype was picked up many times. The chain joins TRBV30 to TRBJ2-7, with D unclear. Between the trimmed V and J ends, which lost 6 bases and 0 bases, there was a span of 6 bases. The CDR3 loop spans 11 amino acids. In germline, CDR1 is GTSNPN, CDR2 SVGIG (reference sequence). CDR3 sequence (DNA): TGTGCCTGCCAGAGCTCCTACGAGCAGTACTTC. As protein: CACQSSYEQYF.

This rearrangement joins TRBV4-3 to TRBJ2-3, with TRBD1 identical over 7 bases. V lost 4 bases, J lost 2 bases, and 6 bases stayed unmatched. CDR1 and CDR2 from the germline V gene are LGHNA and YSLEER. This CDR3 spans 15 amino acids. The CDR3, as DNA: TGCGCCAGCAGCCTTATAGGGACAGCCACAGATACGCAGTATTTT. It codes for CASSLIGTATDTQYF.

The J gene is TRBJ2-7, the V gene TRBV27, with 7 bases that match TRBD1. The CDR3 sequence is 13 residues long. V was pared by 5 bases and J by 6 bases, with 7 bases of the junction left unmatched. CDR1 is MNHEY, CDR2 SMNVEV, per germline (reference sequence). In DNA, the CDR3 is TGTGCCAGCAGTCTGACAGGGATCGGCGAGCAGTACTTC. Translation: CASSLTGIGEQYF.

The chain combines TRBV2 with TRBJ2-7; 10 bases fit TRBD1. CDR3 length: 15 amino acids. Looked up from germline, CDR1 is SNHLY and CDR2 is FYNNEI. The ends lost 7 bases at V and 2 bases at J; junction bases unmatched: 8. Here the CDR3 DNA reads TGTGCCAGCAAGGTGGGACAGGGGAATCCCTACGAGCAGTACTTC. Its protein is CASKVGQGNPYEQYF.

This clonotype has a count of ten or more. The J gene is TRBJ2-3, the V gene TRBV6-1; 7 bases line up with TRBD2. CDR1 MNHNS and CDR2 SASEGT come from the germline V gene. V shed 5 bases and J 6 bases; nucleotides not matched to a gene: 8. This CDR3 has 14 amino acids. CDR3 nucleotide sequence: TGTGCCAGCAGTCGGCTAGCGGCCCCGGATACGCAGTATTTT. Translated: CASSRLAAPDTQYF.

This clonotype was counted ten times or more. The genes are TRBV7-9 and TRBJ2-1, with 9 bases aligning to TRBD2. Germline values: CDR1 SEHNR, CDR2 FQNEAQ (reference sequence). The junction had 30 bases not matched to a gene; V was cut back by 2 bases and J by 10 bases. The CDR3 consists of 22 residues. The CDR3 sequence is CASSLSIRPAGGLYSASGEQFF. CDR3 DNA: TGTGCCAGCAGCTTAAGTATCCGACCAGCGGGAGGACTGTACTCCGCAAGCGGAGAGCAGTTCTTC.

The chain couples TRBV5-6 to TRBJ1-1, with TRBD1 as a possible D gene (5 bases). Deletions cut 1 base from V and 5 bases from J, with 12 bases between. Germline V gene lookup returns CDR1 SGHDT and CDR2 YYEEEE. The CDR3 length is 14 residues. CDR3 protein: CASSLLWGKTEAFF. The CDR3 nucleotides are TGTGCCAGCAGCTTGCTTTGGGGGAAAACTGAAGCTTTCTTT.

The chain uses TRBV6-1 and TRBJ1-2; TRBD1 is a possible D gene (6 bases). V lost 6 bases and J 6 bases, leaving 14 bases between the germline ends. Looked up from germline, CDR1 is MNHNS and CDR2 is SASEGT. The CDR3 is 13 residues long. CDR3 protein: CASRQDGGDGYTF. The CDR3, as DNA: TGTGCCAGCAGACAAGACGGGGGCGATGGCTACACCTTC.

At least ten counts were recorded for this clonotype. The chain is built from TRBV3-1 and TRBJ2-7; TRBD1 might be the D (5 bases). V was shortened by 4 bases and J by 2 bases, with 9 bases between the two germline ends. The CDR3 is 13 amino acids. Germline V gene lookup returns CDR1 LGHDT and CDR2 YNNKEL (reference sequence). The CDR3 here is CASSRQSTYEQYF. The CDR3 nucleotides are TGTGCCAGCAGCCGACAGAGTACCTACGAGCAGTACTTC.

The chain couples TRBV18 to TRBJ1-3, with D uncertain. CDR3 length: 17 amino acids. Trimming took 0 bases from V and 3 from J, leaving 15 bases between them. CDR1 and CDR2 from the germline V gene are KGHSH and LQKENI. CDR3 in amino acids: CASSPPGLYSGGNTIYF. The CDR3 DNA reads TGTGCCAGCTCACCACCCGGACTGTACAGCGGTGGAAACACCATATATTTT.

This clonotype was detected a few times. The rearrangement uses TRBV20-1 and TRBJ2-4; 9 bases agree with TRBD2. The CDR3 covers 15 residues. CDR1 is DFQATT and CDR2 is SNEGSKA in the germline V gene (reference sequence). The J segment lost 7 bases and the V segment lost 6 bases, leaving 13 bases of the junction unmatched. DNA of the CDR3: TGCAGTGCGTCGGGAGCGGGAGGCTGGGGGAACATTCAGTACTTC. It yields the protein CSASGAGGWGNIQYF.

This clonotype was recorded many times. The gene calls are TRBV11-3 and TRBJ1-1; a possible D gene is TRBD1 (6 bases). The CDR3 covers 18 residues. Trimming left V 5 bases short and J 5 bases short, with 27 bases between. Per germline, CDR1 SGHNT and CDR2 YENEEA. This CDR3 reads CASSLNHAGARKGTEAFF. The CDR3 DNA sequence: TGTGCCAGCAGCCTCAATCACGCAGGGGCGAGGAAAGGTACTGAAGCTTTCTTT.

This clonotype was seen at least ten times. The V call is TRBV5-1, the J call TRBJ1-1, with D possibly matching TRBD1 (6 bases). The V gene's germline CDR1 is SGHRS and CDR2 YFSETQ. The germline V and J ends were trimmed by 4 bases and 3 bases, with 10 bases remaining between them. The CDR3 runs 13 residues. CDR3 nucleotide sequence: TGCGCCAGCAGCGGGGGGCAATACACTGAAGCTTTCTTT. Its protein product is CASSGGQYTEAFF.

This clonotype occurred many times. CDR3 sequence (DNA): TGTGCCAGCAGTTTATCAGGATCCACTGAAGCTTTCTTT. It specifies CASSLSGSTEAFF. The rearrangement uses TRBV12-3 or TRBV12-4 and TRBJ1-1; D is unresolved. This CDR3 region has 13 residues. The V end lost 2 bases, the J end lost 4 bases, and 8 bases lay between the germline ends.

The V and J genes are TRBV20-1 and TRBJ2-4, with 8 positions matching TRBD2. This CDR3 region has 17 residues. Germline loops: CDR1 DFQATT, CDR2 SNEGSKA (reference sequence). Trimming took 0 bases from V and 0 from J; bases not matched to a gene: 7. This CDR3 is CSARDPKRGIAKNIQYF. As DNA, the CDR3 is TGCAGTGCTAGAGATCCTAAGCGGGGGATAGCCAAAAACATTCAGTACTTC.